This T cell receptor (beta chain) was identified during a study of cytomegalovirus exposure and HLA in healthy donors. Study in general: The approximately 690 first-cohort repertoires and the 130 or so validation repertoires shared the same platform, a later analysis reported.

Study conclusions and caveats: It was confirmed in vitro that a few of the CMV-associated chains were specific for CMV antigens.

The germline CDR1 and CDR2 sequences are SGHDT and YYEEEE. This CDR3 has 14 residues. The ends lost 3 bases at V and 5 bases at J; junction bases unmatched: 8. This clone has only one observation. Its antigen is currently unknown. This table comes from immunoSEQ multiplex PCR, and its TCRdb copy is limited to in-frame clones, with some not included. Altogether some 260,000 clones are present, less than 95% being singletons, with the ten largest covering 3.1%. The sequencing input was PBMCs. The gene calls are TRBV5-6 and TRBJ2-7, with 7 bases identical to TRBD1. The receptor was derived from a woman aged 25 to 45 in good health and CMV-seronegative. Written as DNA, the CDR3 is TGTGCCAGCAGCTCGCCGGGACAGCCTCACGAGCAGTACTTC. Its protein product is CASSSPGQPHEQYF. Combining the CDR3 with reference TRBV5-6 and TRBJ2-7 gives the whole variable domain DAGVTQSPTHLIKTRGQQVTLRCSPKSGHDTVSWYQQALGQGPQFIFQYYEEEERQRGNFPDRFSGHQFPNYSSELNVNALLLGDSALYLCASSSPGQPHEQYFGPGTRLTVT.